This passage covers 12 T cell receptor beta chains from one sample sequenced in a study of identical twins. TCRdb recomputed calls from the 5' RACE reads with MiXCR, one row per CDR3 protein. Among 700,000 to 950,000 distinct CDR3 sequences listed, approximately 13% were seen once. The sample was also linked to a second study, of yellow fever vaccine responses in identical twins.

The sequenced sample consisted of PBMCs. The receptors were sampled from a woman between 18 and 30 years old in good health.

CDR3 sequence: CASSYLADYTDTQYF. The CDR3 DNA follows: TGTGCCAGCAGTTATTTAGCGGACTACACAGATACGCAGTATTTT. The gene calls are TRBV6-2 or TRBV6-3 and TRBJ2-3; D might be TRBD2 (6 bases). Trimming cost V 3 bases and J 2 bases, with 12 bases left between them. Germline-derived CDR1 and CDR2 are MNHEY and SVGEGT. The CDR3 extends over 15 amino acids.

Only a few counts were recorded for this clonotype. The J gene is TRBJ1-1, the V gene TRBV20-1; D unresolved. The V gene's germline CDR1 is DFQATT and CDR2 SNEGSKA (reference sequence). The CDR3 runs to 13 residues. Deletions cut 7 bases from V and 2 bases from J, with 14 bases between. CDR3 in amino acids: CSGSEGPNTEAFF. The CDR3 DNA sequence: TGCAGTGGTAGTGAAGGGCCCAACACTGAAGCTTTCTTT.

Only a few counts were recorded for this clonotype. V usage is TRBV11-2 and J usage is TRBJ2-3, with 8 bases aligning to TRBD2. The CDR3 covers 16 residues. Germline V gene data show CDR1 as SGHAT and CDR2 as FQNNGV. V shed 5 bases and J 2 bases; nucleotides not matched to a gene: 9. The chain's CDR3 is CASSATGTSYTDTQYF. In DNA form, the CDR3 reads TGTGCCAGCAGCGCCACCGGGACTAGTTACACAGATACGCAGTATTTT.

This clonotype was detected a few times. V and J are TRBV20-1 and TRBJ1-6; possibly TRBD1 for D (6 bases). Trimming took off 0 bases at V and 10 bases at J, with 13 bases between the two ends. This CDR3 has 14 amino acids. Germline V CDR1 and CDR2: DFQATT, SNEGSKA (reference sequence). CDR3 nucleotide sequence: TGCAGTGCTAGAGAAACGGGGGCCAGGTCACCCCTCCACTTT. It codes for CSARETGARSPLHF.

This clonotype was observed a handful of times. The V gene is TRBV6-1, the J gene TRBJ2-2; D possibly corresponds to TRBD2 (5 bases). CDR3 length equals 14 residues. Trimming pared 9 bases from V and 3 bases from J, leaving 14 bases between. Germline-derived CDR1 and CDR2 are MNHNS and SASEGT. The CDR3 spells CASTRTGYTGELFF. CDR3 DNA: TGTGCCAGTACCCGGACGGGATACACCGGGGAGCTGTTTTTT.

This clonotype was detected only once. The chain employs TRBV6-5 and TRBJ2-1, with TRBD2 matching over 12 bases. The CDR3 loop spans 16 amino acids. Trimming took 0 bases from V and 9 from J; bases not matched to a gene: 6. Per the germline V gene, CDR1 is MNHEY and CDR2 is SVGAGI. The CDR3 here is CASSYSSSGGAGEQFF. CDR3 DNA sequence: TGTGCCAGCAGTTACTCATCTAGCGGGGGGGCAGGTGAGCAGTTCTTC.

This clonotype was seen a handful of times. This chain uses TRBV29-1 with TRBJ1-1, with D perhaps TRBD1 (6 bases). This CDR3 contains 14 residues. The germline gives CDR1 SQVTM, CDR2 ANQGSEA. Trimming cost V 7 bases and J 4 bases, with 19 bases left between them. CDR3: CSARTDLMLTEAFF. As DNA, the CDR3 is TGCAGCGCCCGGACAGACCTCATGCTCACTGAAGCTTTCTTT.

V usage is TRBV7-6 and J usage is TRBJ2-1, with TRBD1 identical over 9 bases. The germline V gene has CDR1 SGHVS and CDR2 FNYEAQ. V was pared by 6 bases and J by 8 bases, with 14 bases of the junction left unmatched. This CDR3 comprises 16 residues. DNA of the CDR3: TGTGCCAGCAGTCTAAGGGGACAGGGATTTCTCCATGAGCAGTTCTTC. This gives the protein CASSLRGQGFLHEQFF.

This clonotype came up a few times. The chain's CDR3 is CSARRGVGDEQFF. CDR3 coding DNA: TGCAGTGCTAGACGGGGTGTCGGTGATGAGCAGTTCTTC. The chain is built from TRBV20-1 and TRBJ2-1; possible D gene TRBD2, 5 bases. This CDR3 has 13 residues. Germline V gene data show CDR1 as DFQATT and CDR2 as SNEGSKA (reference sequence). The ends were cut back, 2 bases at V and 8 bases at J, with 13 bases in the middle.

The chain employs TRBV3-1 and TRBJ1-2; D might be TRBD1 (5 bases). The V end lost 6 bases, the J end lost 6 bases, and 14 bases lay between the germline ends. The germline gives CDR1 LGHDT, CDR2 YNNKEL (reference sequence). This CDR3 is built from 13 residues. The CDR3 coding sequence is TGTGCCAGCAGACTGGCAGGGTCCCATGGCTACACCTTC. Translated, it gives CASRLAGSHGYTF.

This clonotype appeared a few times. CDR3 DNA: TGCAGTGGCGGACAGGTCACAGATACGCAGTATTTT. This encodes CSGGQVTDTQYF. V and J are TRBV20-1 and TRBJ2-3; 7 nucleotides match TRBD1. Germline V gene data show CDR1 as DFQATT and CDR2 as SNEGSKA (reference sequence). The CDR3 has 12 residues. The trim removed 7 bases at V and 2 bases at J, leaving 3 bases unmatched.

The chain couples TRBV20-1 to TRBJ1-5; D gene uncertain. CDR1 and CDR2 from the germline V gene are DFQATT and SNEGSKA (reference sequence). V dropped 5 bases and J dropped 0 bases, with 20 bases sitting between them. This CDR3 region has 17 residues. The CDR3 region is CSACRTMTDGSNQPQHF. DNA for the CDR3: TGCAGTGCTTGCAGGACCATGACGGATGGTAGCAATCAGCCCCAGCATTTT.